Below, 11 T cell receptor beta chains from the same sample are listed, as sequenced in a study. One entry per CDR3 protein results from TCRdb running MiXCR on the 5' RACE reads. Here the sample spans 4,000 to 6,500 distinct CDR3 sequences, around 70% being singletons. Sequencing was carried out using naive CD4+ T cells sorted from blood. Subset defined: naive CD4+ T cells, CD4+CD45RA+CD25-. The receptors derive from a female donor with breast cancer.

The chain employs TRBV4-2 and TRBJ1-2; TRBD1 aligns across 7 bases. Unmatched junction bases numbered 10, after V lost 0 bases and J lost 6 bases. The CDR3 has 16 residues. Germline V CDR1 and CDR2: LGHNA, YNFKEQ. The CDR3 reads CASSQDVSPGQNGYTF. The CDR3 bases are TGTGCCAGCAGCCAAGATGTGTCACCGGGACAGAATGGCTACACCTTC.

J is TRBJ1-1 and V is TRBV6-5; D not resolved. Germline CDR1 MNHEY, CDR2 SVGAGI. The CDR3 covers 13 residues. The ends were cut back, 4 bases at V and 4 bases at J, with 10 bases in the middle. CDR3 sequence reads: CASSSGEVTEAFF. The CDR3 DNA reads TGTGCCAGCAGTTCTGGTGAGGTCACTGAAGCTTTCTTT.

The chain carries TRBV20-1 and TRBJ2-7; D is uncertain. Trimming cost V 5 bases and J 5 bases, with 16 bases left between them. The length of the CDR3 is 13 residues. CDR1 is DFQATT, CDR2 SNEGSKA, per germline (reference sequence). Here the CDR3 DNA reads TGCAGTGCTCCCTGGCAAGAAAGAAACGAGCAGTACTTC. It yields the protein CSAPWQERNEQYF.

V is TRBV4-2 and J is TRBJ2-2; perhaps TRBD1 as D (6 bases). V gave up 6 bases and J gave up 0 bases, with 11 bases separating them. Germline-derived CDR1 and CDR2 are LGHNA and YNFKEQ. The CDR3 totals 15 residues. The CDR3 reads CASSVGTTNTGELFF. In DNA form, the CDR3 reads TGTGCCAGCAGTGTTGGGACAACGAACACCGGGGAGCTGTTTTTT.

The rearrangement links TRBV29-1 to TRBJ2-3; 9 nucleotides align to TRBD1. This CDR3 spans 16 amino acids. After removal of 4 bases from V and 3 bases from J, the junction contained 11 bases not matched to a gene. The germline gives CDR1 SQVTM, CDR2 ANQGSEA. Here the CDR3 reads CSVGDRADTKTDTQYF. The CDR3, as DNA: TGCAGCGTTGGGGACAGGGCGGACACCAAAACAGATACGCAGTATTTT.

CDR3 nucleotide sequence: TGCAGTGCTAAGACAGGGGGAGCTTACAATGAGCAGTTCTTC. Encoded protein: CSAKTGGAYNEQFF. This chain uses TRBV20-1 with TRBJ2-1, with 9 bases identical to TRBD1. V trimming: 4 bases; J trimming: 4 bases; junction bases outside the gene matches: 5. The CDR3 loop spans 14 amino acids. Per the germline V gene, CDR1 is DFQATT and CDR2 is SNEGSKA (reference sequence).

The rearrangement joins TRBV5-6 to TRBJ1-1; D is possibly TRBD1 (6 bases). The germline CDR1 and CDR2 sequences are SGHDT and YYEEEE. The V gene lost 4 bases and the J gene lost 11 bases, with 18 bases spanning the gap. There are 13 residues in the CDR3. This CDR3 reads CASSDRRLPVAFF. CDR3 in DNA: TGTGCCAGCAGCGACAGGCGTCTCCCGGTGGCTTTCTTT.

V gene TRBV20-1 combines with J gene TRBJ2-7, with a tentative D call TRBD1 (6 bases). The V gene lost 3 bases and the J gene lost 4 bases, with 16 bases spanning the gap. Germline V CDR1 and CDR2: DFQATT, SNEGSKA (reference sequence). The CDR3 totals 14 residues. The CDR3: CSARKTDRPYEQYF. The CDR3 nucleotides are TGCAGTGCTAGGAAGACTGACAGGCCTTACGAGCAGTACTTC.

The chain carries TRBV12-3 or TRBV12-4 and TRBJ2-5; 10 nucleotides match TRBD1. Trimming at V came to 4 bases and at J to 5 bases, leaving 4 bases not matched to a gene. There are 14 residues in the CDR3. The CDR3 nucleotides read TGTGCCAGCAGTTCCTGGACAGGGGGGGAGACCCAGTACTTC. Its translation: CASSSWTGGETQYF.

There are a few counts of this clonotype. The chain joins TRBV5-1 to TRBJ2-7; D is unresolved. Germline CDR1 and CDR2: SGHRS and YFSETQ. The length of the CDR3 is 11 residues. Trimming left V 3 bases short and J 3 bases short, with 4 bases between. CDR3 region: CASSYGYEQYF. CDR3 nucleotide sequence: TGCGCCAGCAGCTACGGCTACGAGCAGTACTTC.

This clonotype was seen a handful of times. V is TRBV5-1 and J is TRBJ2-1; 8 bases align to TRBD2. V shed 1 base, J shed 7 bases, and the junction held 10 bases outside the gene matches. Germline V gene sequence: CDR1 SGHRS, CDR2 YFSETQ. This CDR3 is built from 16 residues. The CDR3 loop is CASSLRPGGDGNEQFF. CDR3 sequence (DNA): TGCGCCAGCAGCTTGAGACCGGGGGGGGACGGTAATGAGCAGTTCTTC.